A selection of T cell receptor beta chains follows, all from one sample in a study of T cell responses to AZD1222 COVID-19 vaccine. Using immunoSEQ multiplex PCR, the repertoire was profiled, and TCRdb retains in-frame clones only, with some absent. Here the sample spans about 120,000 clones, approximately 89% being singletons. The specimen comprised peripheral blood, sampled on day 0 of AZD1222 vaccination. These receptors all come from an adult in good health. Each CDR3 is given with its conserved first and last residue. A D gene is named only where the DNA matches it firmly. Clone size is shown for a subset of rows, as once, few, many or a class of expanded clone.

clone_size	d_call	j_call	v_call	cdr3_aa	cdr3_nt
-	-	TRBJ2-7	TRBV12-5	CASGLVLGEQYF	TGTGCTAGTGGTTTGGTACTTGGGGAGCAGTACTTC
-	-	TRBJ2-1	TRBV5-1	CASSWERGDNEQFF	TGCGCCAGCAGCTGGGAACGGGGTGACAATGAGCAGTTCTTC
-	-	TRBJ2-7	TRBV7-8	CASSLGGGRDYEQYF	TGTGCCAGCAGCTTAGGGGGAGGACGGGACTACGAGCAGTACTTC
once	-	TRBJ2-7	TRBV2	CASSLGAVTYEQYF	TGTGCCAGCAGCTTGGGGGCGGTGACCTACGAGCAGTACTTC
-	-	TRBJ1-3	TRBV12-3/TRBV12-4	CASSPRGNTIYF	TGTGCCAGCAGCCCTAGGGGGAACACCATATATTTT
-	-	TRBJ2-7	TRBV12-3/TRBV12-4	CASSPPGRHEQYF	TGTGCCAGCAGCCCTCCCGGGCGGCACGAGCAGTACTTC
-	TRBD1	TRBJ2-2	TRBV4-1	CASSHARWTGVTGELFF	TGCGCCAGCAGCCATGCGCGTTGGACAGGTGTCACCGGGGAGCTGTTTTTT
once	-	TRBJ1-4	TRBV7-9	CASSPLSIGTNEKLFF	TGTGCCAGCAGCCCCCTGTCGATAGGAACTAATGAAAAACTGTTTTTT
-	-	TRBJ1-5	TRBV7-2	CASSSRPPGPYSNQPQHF	TGTGCCAGCAGCTCCCGGCCTCCGGGGCCATATAGCAATCAGCCCCAGCATTTT
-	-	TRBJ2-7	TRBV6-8	CASSPLREGQYF	TGTGCCAGCAGCCCCCTTCGCGAAGGGCAGTACTTC
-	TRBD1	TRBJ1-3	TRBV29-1	CSAGTAGNTIYF	TGCAGCGCTGGGACAGCTGGAAACACCATATATTTT
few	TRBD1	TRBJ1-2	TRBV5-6	CASSVNRGRYYGYTF	TGTGCCAGCAGCGTGAACAGGGGGCGTTACTATGGCTACACCTTC
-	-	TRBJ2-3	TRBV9	CASSQDSTDTQYF	TGTGCCAGCAGCCAGGACAGCACAGATACGCAGTATTTT
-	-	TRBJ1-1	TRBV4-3	CASSQVFGMLLLNTEAFF	TGCGCCAGCAGCCAAGTGTTCGGAATGTTACTACTGAACACTGAAGCTTTCTTT
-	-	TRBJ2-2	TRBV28	CASKGAGFTGELFF	TGTGCCAGCAAAGGGGCTGGGTTCACCGGGGAGCTGTTTTTT
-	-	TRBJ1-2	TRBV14	CASSQELGGYGYTF	TGTGCCAGCAGCCAAGAATTGGGAGGCTATGGCTACACCTTC
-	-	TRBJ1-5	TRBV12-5	CASGAPGGVHNQPQHF	TGTGCTAGTGGTGCCCCTGGAGGGGTCCACAATCAGCCCCAGCATTTT
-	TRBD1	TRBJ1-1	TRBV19	CASSIDRGGTEAFF	TGTGCCAGTAGTATCGACAGGGGGGGGACTGAAGCTTTCTTT
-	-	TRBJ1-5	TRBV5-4	CASSFGGGGQPQHF	TGTGCCAGCAGCTTCGGGGGGGGTGGCCAGCCCCAGCATTTT
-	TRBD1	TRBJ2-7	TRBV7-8	CASSLDQGAGLNEQYF	TGTGCCAGCAGCTTAGACCAGGGGGCAGGGTTGAACGAGCAGTACTTC
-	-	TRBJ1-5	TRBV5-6	CASSLGAGLGAPQHF	TGTGCCAGCAGCTTGGGTGCCGGGCTCGGCGCGCCCCAGCATTTT
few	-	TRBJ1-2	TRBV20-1	CSVGWDYGYTF	TGCAGTGTTGGTTGGGACTATGGCTACACCTTC
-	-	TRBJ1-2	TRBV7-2	CASSLEGWGGYTF	TGTGCCAGCAGCTTAGAAGGTTGGGGTGGCTACACCTTC
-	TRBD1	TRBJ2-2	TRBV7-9	CASSSGTALNTGELFF	TGTGCCAGCAGCTCAGGGACAGCCCTGAACACCGGGGAGCTGTTTTTT
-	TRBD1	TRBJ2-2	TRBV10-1	CASAMDRGKTGELFF	TGCGCCAGCGCTATGGACAGGGGAAAAACCGGGGAGCTGTTTTTT
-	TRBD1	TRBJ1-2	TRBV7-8	CASSSGQGLVGYTF	TGTGCCAGCAGCTCGGGACAGGGGTTGGTTGGCTACACCTTC
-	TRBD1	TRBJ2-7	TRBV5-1	CASSSHPRDRVRYEQYF	TGCGCCAGCAGCTCCCACCCCCGGGACAGGGTTCGATACGAGCAGTACTTC
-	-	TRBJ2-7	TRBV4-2	CASSQDGVSSYEQYF	TGTGCCAGCAGCCAAGATGGAGTTTCATCCTACGAGCAGTACTTC
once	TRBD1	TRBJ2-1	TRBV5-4	CASSLTGGKEQFF	TGTGCCAGCAGCTTGACAGGGGGAAAAGAGCAGTTCTTC
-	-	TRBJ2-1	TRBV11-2	CASSHNNPTYNEQFF	TGTGCCAGCAGCCACAATAACCCAACGTACAATGAGCAGTTCTTC
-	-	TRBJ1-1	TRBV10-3	CAIKGRQTTEAFF	TGTGCCATCAAGGGACGACAGACGACTGAAGCTTTCTTT
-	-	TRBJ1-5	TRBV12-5	CASVFQTNQPQHF	TGTGCTAGTGTCTTCCAGACCAATCAGCCCCAGCATTTT
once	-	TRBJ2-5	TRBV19	CASSIQILGETQYF	TGTGCCAGTAGTATTCAGATCCTCGGAGAGACCCAGTACTTC
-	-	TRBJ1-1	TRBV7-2	CASSARRDWNTEAFF	TGTGCCAGCAGCGCCCGCCGGGACTGGAACACTGAAGCTTTCTTT
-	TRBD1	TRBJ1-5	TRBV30	CAWSRDRGNQPQHF	TGTGCCTGGAGCCGGGACAGAGGCAATCAGCCCCAGCATTTT
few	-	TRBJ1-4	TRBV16	CASSLSDGTTNEKLFF	TGTGCCAGCAGCCTGTCCGACGGGACAACTAATGAAAAACTGTTTTTT
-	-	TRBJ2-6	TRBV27	CASRKTGNGANVLTF	TGTGCCAGCAGAAAAACAGGGAACGGGGCCAACGTCCTGACTTTC
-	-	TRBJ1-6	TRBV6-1	CASSVGGDIYNSPLHF	TGTGCCAGCAGTGTTGGGGGGGACATCTATAATTCACCCCTCCACTTT
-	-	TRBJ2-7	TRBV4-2	CASSLVLGGSYEQYF	TGTGCCAGCAGCCTAGTTTTAGGGGGGAGCTACGAGCAGTACTTC
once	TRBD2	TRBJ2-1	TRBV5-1	CASSSGLAGGPISYEQFF	TGCGCCAGCAGCTCCGGACTAGCGGGGGGCCCAATCAGCTATGAGCAGTTCTTC
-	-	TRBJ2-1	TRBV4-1	CASSHKGVGEQFF	TGCGCCAGCAGCCACAAGGGAGTAGGAGAGCAGTTCTTC
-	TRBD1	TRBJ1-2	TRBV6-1	CASSEGQGQGAGGYTF	TGTGCCAGCAGTGAAGGCCAGGGACAGGGGGCCGGAGGCTACACCTTC
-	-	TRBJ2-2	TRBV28	CASSLHPNTGELFF	TGTGCCAGCAGTTTGCACCCGAACACCGGGGAGCTGTTTTTT
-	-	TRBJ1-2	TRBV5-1	CASSLSPGATVDGYTF	TGCGCCAGCAGCTTGTCCCCAGGCGCTACTGTGGATGGCTACACCTTC
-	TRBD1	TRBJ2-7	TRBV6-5	CASSYSRTGAYEQYF	TGTGCCAGCAGTTACTCCAGGACAGGAGCCTACGAGCAGTACTTC